This note documents a single T cell receptor beta chain sequence. Its antigen has not been determined. No base-level quality is on record; no much larger clone is a single base apart. Enrolling through a virtual design, the prospective study's participants ranged in age from about 18 to 89 years and lived across roughly 23 United States geographic areas. Cohort assignment in the prospective study relied on participant-reported clinical history from a screening survey and a study questionnaire. ImmuneRACE Cohort 3 recovered participants were defined by two consecutive negative NP/OP PCR tests, healthcare professional clearance, or symptom resolution. Mobile phlebotomists in the prospective study collected whole blood, serum and a nasopharyngeal or oropharyngeal swab from every participant. Additional blood draws and questionnaires over an approximately 2-month period could optionally be provided by prospective study participants. Before DNA extraction, blood samples from the prospective study were shipped at room temperature or frozen.

This specimen belongs to a study of blood T cell repertoires in COVID-19 (TCRdb year 2020). General notes on the study: Samples from collaborators originated in the United States, Italy and Spain and spanned both the acute and convalescent phases of COVID-19. The material from the prospective study consisted of cDNA or gDNA derived from T cells, B-cell-depleted T cells, or PBMCs. Deeply sampled blood TCRbeta repertoires from subjects exposed to, actively infected with, or recovered from COVID-19 were included in the dataset. Where available, HLA class I and class II types were taken from metadata supplied by the sample provider and were not determined by assay-based typing. Samples were obtained from the ongoing ImmuneRACE study (first 160 participants) and from some 1,200 subjects provided by 6 global collaborators. The sample metadata nearly always contained a de-identified subject ID, COVID-19 status, age in years and sex. The repertoires were released in a freely available public database intended as a resource for research on the immune response to SARS-CoV-2.

TCRbeta CDR3 regions were amplified from genomic DNA using the immunoSEQ Assay, a bias-controlled multiplex PCR. The original methods were these. Nucleated cell counts per sample were estimated from amplification of reference gene primers within the assay. Sequence reads were collapsed and filtered to measure the absolute abundance of every unique TCRbeta CDR3 rearrangement. Productive Simpson clonality was computed per sample as the square root of Simpson's diversity index over productive rearrangements. TCRdb mirrors the immuneACCESS table, restricted to in-frame sequences. Some clones are absent from its copies; in checked studies, under half trace to an unresolved V gene, and the reason for the others is unknown. V and J calls and clone size are those listed in that table; D and trimming were worked out from the DNA. The sample has a few hundred thousand clones on record, roughly 86% of them singletons. The ten largest account for 8.5% to 10% of the sample.

What the authors observed across the whole study: How much clinical and demographic metadata was included differed by source and by participant, and the metadata was provided uncurated.

The germline V gene encodes CDR1 ENHRY and CDR2 SYGVKD. Trimming takes 2 bases from V and 1 base from J, and the germline ends sit 8 bases apart. The CDR3 holds 14 amino acids from the cysteine to the phenylalanine. Only CDR3 DNA remains: 42 bases, in frame from the first base. The specimen was PBMCs or T cells enriched from blood (not recorded which). The chain joins TRBV10-3 to TRBJ1-1, and perhaps TRBD1 as D gene, on 5 matching bases. This receptor was identified in a woman under 30 who had recovered from COVID-19. Here is the DNA: TGTGCCATCAGTGAGGGCAGGGAGAACACTGAAGCTTTCTTT. This encodes CAISEGRENTEAFF.